A single T cell receptor beta chain is shown here with its context. This clone was observed a few times. Its antigen remains unidentified. Base qualities are not recorded, but no much larger clone differs from it by a single base. This record belongs to a study of Ad26.COV2.S vaccination and SARS-CoV-2 variants listed by TCRdb under 2021. Some background on the complete study: Sequencing of the TCRbeta repertoire served to evaluate the specificity and breadth of SARS-CoV-2-reactive T cell receptors following Ad26.COV2.S vaccination. A total of about 30 samples were included in the TCR-sequenced set, comprising some 20 Ad26.COV2.S vaccine recipients, 5 placebo recipients and 8 SARS-CoV-2 convalescent individuals.

The sample's time point label is to be understood as: individuals recovered from natural SARS-CoV-2 infection. The immunoSEQ Assay was used to sequence TCRbeta CDR3 regions. After extraction, genomic DNA underwent amplification by bias-controlled multiplex PCR, followed by high-throughput sequencing. Regarding the original processing steps: To quantify the absolute abundance of every unique TCRbeta CDR3 region, sequences were collapsed and filtered. T cell fraction was estimated by normalizing TCRbeta template counts to usable DNA, with usable DNA measured through amplification of reference genes found in all nucleated cells. Repertoire TCRs were annotated as SARS-CoV-2-specific by exact matching of V gene, CDR3 amino acid sequence and J gene to a known reactive TCR set. The reference SARS-CoV-2 TCR set came from MIRA and was filtered for enrichment in COVID-19-positive ImmuneCODE repertoires, removing public or cross-reactive TCRs. Using the MIRA antigens, annotated TCRs were further analysed by specific ORF or by position within an ORF. Breadth was defined as the number of annotated unique rearrangements divided by the total number of unique productive rearrangements, and depth was defined as the summed frequency of the annotated unique rearrangements. TCR breadth was compared between groups using two-sided Wilcoxon rank-sum tests. In its TCRdb copy, this immuneACCESS table keeps in-frame sequences only and misses some clones. Where compared with another copy, unresolved V genes explain less than half of these, and the others have no known cause. V and J calls and clone size are copied from that table; D and trimming were computed from the DNA. The sample table lists 85,000 to 120,000 clones, 80% of them with a count of one. Approximately 15% of the sample rests with the top ten.

Based on the germline V gene, the CDR1 and CDR2 sequences are WSHSY and SAAADI. Including the terminal cysteine and phenylalanine, the CDR3 comprises 14 residues. Only CDR3 DNA is held: 42 bases, read in frame from base 1. V is pared back by 11 bases and J by 5 bases, with 22 bases lying between the germline termini. What the study reported, not specific to this receptor: After vaccination, substantial breadth of spike-specific CD8+ and CD4+ T cell responses was reported. Vaccine and placebo recipients had comparable non-spike TCR breadth, which fits with the vaccine containing only spike. It was noted by the authors that total T cell responses may have been underestimated by the TCR breadth and depth analyses. Compared with placebo recipients, Ad26.COV2.S recipients showed higher spike-specific TCR breadth (P = 0.0014).

The chain links TRBV10-2 with TRBJ2-7; TRBD2 could be the D gene, as 5 bases match. This specimen consisted of peripheral blood, obtained after recovery from COVID-19. This receptor was identified in a human donor who had recovered from COVID-19. The sequenced DNA: TGCGCCTCCCGTGACGAGGGCCCGCCTAACGAGCAGTACTTC. This is translated as CASRDEGPPNEQYF.